This T cell receptor beta chain was observed in a study of shared clonotypes between healthy human individuals (dated by TCRdb to the early 2020s). Context from the whole study: The cohort included a few men and a couple of women between 18 and 49 years of age. For each donor, CD4 naive and CD4 memory were each run on three plates, CD8 naive on two plates, and CD8 memory on one plate. To estimate repertoire size and how much clonotypes are shared between individuals, the study performed deep sequencing of blood TCR repertoires from a few healthy adults. To increase sequencing depth and limit assay-specific biases, TCR repertoire library preparation and sequencing were carried out by different laboratories using diverse techniques. Leukapheresis yielded between about 0.94 and 8.9 billion PBMCs per donor. Overall study outcomes, separate from this receptor: Sampling was restricted to blood, and TCR repertoires in tissues likely differ from the TCR repertoires found in blood. Pairwise subsampling indicated that sequencing depth was expected to affect the degree of clonotype sharing among donors. Naive subsets generally had larger estimated clonotype richness than memory subsets did. Across a few donors, about 5% of naive CD4, around 3.5% of naive CD8, around 2.1% of memory CD4, and 0.4% to 0.45% of memory CD8 clonotypes were shared. Even with the large sequencing depth, rarefaction of the sorted-subset datasets indicated that sequencing was incomplete. Compared with non-shared clonotypes, the clonotypes found in all four sorted-subset donors had higher generation probabilities. Because the study included a small number of donors, the genetic and exposure-history diversity represented was limited.

TCR CDR3 regions were amplified from genomic DNA by multiplex PCR using the deep immunoSEQ assay. Extracted genomic DNA from each cell subset was spread evenly across all wells of several immunoSEQ 96-well plates, with each plate serving as a replicate. For sorted subsets, approximately 0.2 ug of genomic DNA, equivalent to some 33,000 T cell genomes, went into each replicate PCR. The purified libraries were quantified using a Qubit 3.0 fluorometer, sized with a Bioanalyzer 2100, and then quantified again using the KAPA Library Quantification kit. Each immunoSEQ 96-well plate was sequenced on its own single-read 150-cycle Illumina NextSeq 550 flow cell. The authors processed their data as follows. Because only junctional sequences without quality scores were contained in the immunoSEQ output, filtering matching that applied to full-length reads could not be performed. Sequences were annotated with PyIR, a Python wrapper for IgBLAST v1.9, using IMGT germline references to assign V/J genes and CDR3. Any read was removed if the V/J assignment was weak (E-value above 1e-6), the CDR3 was missing, or the read contained stop codons, out-of-frame junctions, or ambiguous translated residues. A V3J clonotype was defined by an identical inferred V gene, J gene, and CDR3 amino acid sequence. The percentage overlap between two repertoires was calculated by dividing the number of shared unique clonotypes by the size of the smaller repertoire. Richness of each repertoire was evaluated using RTK rarefaction, the Chao1 estimator, and Recon v2.1 estimates of unobserved clonotypes. For all TCRbeta clonotypes obtained by the gDNA method from a handful of donors, generation probabilities were computed with OLGA. In its TCRdb copy, this immuneACCESS table keeps in-frame sequences only and misses some clones. Where compared with another copy, unresolved V genes explain less than half of these, and the others have no known cause. V, J and clone size reflect that table, while D and trimming were determined from the DNA. The sample records 1 million to 1.2 million clones, roughly 77% of which are singletons. 0.89% of the sample is held by the ten biggest clonotypes.

Note on this clone: What this receptor recognizes is not known. A much more abundant neighbour one base away suggests this may be a read error. Other DNA variants within this sample encode the same CDR3.

Healthy HIV-negative adults with no recently reported acute infections or vaccinations were included as donors. Only Caucasian adults living in Nashville, Tennessee, USA were represented among the donors. CD4+ T cells were enriched by magnetic negative selection; naive cells were then positively selected on CD45RA, and the negative fraction formed the memory subset. Blood was collected by leukapheresis, and PBMCs were isolated by Ficoll-Histopaque density gradient centrifugation and then cryopreserved in liquid nitrogen vapor phase. Analytical flow cytometry was used to check the purity and quantity of every magnetically sorted T cell population. Each sorted fraction had its genomic DNA isolated and then quantified by UV absorbance on a Nanodrop 2000c. The CDR3 contains 15 residues, cysteine and phenylalanine counted. The retained sequence is limited to the CDR3, 45 bases, with the frame set at the first base. CDR1 and CDR2 (MGHDK, SYGVNS) derive from the germline V gene. V is shortened by 9 bases, J by 1 base, and the region joining them spans 18 bases.

The V and J segments used are TRBV25-1 and TRBJ1-1, with TRBD1 as a weak D call on 6 bases. The sample comprised memory CD4+ T cells from PBMCs. Reading the label with the study, this specimen's cell subset or site is: CD45RA-negative fraction. The clonotype was recovered from a man younger than 35 in good health. Some clones in this sample may be carry-over from other donors' samples. The sequenced DNA: TGTGCCAGTGTACCTGGGGGCGCGGGGAACACTGAAGCTTTCTTT. It is translated as CASVPGGAGNTEAFF.